This is a list of T cell receptor beta chains from one sample in a study of PD-1 blockade in mismatch repair-deficient tumors. Clones were sequenced by immunoSEQ multiplex PCR, and TCRdb holds only the in-frame ones, with some missing. Of about 100,000 clones in the sample, 70% to 85% were seen once. Material: peripheral blood, obtained 35 to 37 weeks after starting pembrolizumab. All receptors come from an adult with mismatch repair-deficient cancer. CDR3s leave out the opening cysteine and the closing phenylalanine or tryptophan. The order of the fields is V gene, CDR3 protein.

TRBV7-3 ASSSYSGYEAF
TRBV30 ACSTGRTRTYEQY
TRBV6-6 ASSSLAGEGGEQY
TRBV27 ASSLRTQANTGELF
TRBV6-5 ASSQGRSQGTQY
TRBV6-6 ASSSQGDTEAF
TRBV25-1 ASSDRGEGETQY
TRBV6-1 ASRSPGGEQPQH
TRBV6-5 ASTRGLNTEAF
TRBV10-3 AILAGVEQY
TRBV6-1 ASSKQGWGGYT
TRBV19 ASSIGDRGYGYT
TRBV6-5 ASSYKGTGNQPQH
TRBV4-1 ASSQDLSLAGGPGSYNEQF
TRBV5-4 ASSSDSILGEQY
TRBV6-5 ASSRLGTGANVLT
TRBV6-5 ASSMDSLNEKLF
TRBV15 ATSRTRQGSEAF
TRBV5-4 ASSSTDRAQF